The TCR beta chain described here comes from a study of long-term antiretroviral therapy in people with HIV. Study as a whole: Sampling started about a decade before the 2015 immediate-ART recommendation. Whole-study results and caveats: ART preceded a rise in diversity that nonetheless stayed lower than in transplant donor controls.

No fewer than two post-ART and no fewer than one pre-ART PBMC samples existed for each donor. Regarding this clone: Its matching antigen is unknown.

Sequencing used immunoSEQ v3.0 at survey level. Clones were sequenced by immunoSEQ multiplex PCR, and TCRdb holds only the in-frame ones, with some missing. This sample has roughly 28,000 clones, with nearly 95% found just once. Sample: unsorted PBMCs, taken approximately 6.3 years after starting antiretroviral therapy. The TCR originated in a man between 25 and 39 years old with HIV.

CDR3 sequence: CASSYSGRGLNQPQHF. The CDR3 DNA follows: TGTGCCAGCAGTTACTCGGGCAGGGGGCTCAATCAGCCCCAGCATTTT. The chain couples TRBV6-6 to TRBJ1-5, with 8 nucleotides matching TRBD1. Germline lookup yields CDR1 MNHNY and CDR2 SVGAGI (reference sequence). The trim removed 0 bases at V and 3 bases at J, leaving 4 bases unmatched. The CDR3 covers 16 residues.